Sequencing of this T cell receptor beta chain was carried out in a study of T cells after yellow fever vaccination. Overall study results and limits: It was the secondary response that reached its peak faster, day 5 versus 15, but it was weaker. The study noted that FACS-sorted repertoires could contain abundant clonotypes contaminating from the bulk population.

MiXCR, run by TCRdb on the 5' RACE reads, gives a single entry per CDR3 protein. This repertoire shows a few hundred thousand distinct CDR3 sequences, roughly a fifth found once; its top ten account for around an eighth. The V end lost 3 bases, the J end lost 8 bases, and 10 bases lay between the germline ends. There are 12 residues in the CDR3. Comment on this clonotype: What it recognizes is unknown.

The TCR was taken from a man aged 25-45 years who received the YFV17D yellow fever vaccine. The chain couples TRBV12-3 or TRBV12-4 to TRBJ1-1; D possibly corresponds to TRBD1 (5 bases). The specimen comprised PBMCs, sampled 15 days after the yellow fever booster vaccination. The CDR3 spells CASSFDRREAFF. The DNA of the CDR3 is TGTGCCAGCAGTTTCGACAGAAGAGAAGCTTTCTTT.